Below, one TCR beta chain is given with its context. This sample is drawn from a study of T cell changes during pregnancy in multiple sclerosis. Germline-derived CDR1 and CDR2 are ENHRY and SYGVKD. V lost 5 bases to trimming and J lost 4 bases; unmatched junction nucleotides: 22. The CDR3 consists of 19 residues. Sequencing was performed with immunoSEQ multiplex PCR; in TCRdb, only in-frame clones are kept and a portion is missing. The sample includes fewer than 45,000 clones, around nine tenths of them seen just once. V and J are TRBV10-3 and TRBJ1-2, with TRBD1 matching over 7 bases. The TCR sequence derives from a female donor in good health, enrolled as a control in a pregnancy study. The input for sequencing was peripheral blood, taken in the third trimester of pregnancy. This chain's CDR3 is CAISQYLRDRELVGYGYTF. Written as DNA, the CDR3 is TGTGCCATCAGTCAGTACCTCCGGGACAGAGAACTAGTTGGCTATGGCTACACCTTC.